The 2 T cell receptor beta chains listed next were all sequenced from one sample in a study of blood T cell repertoires in COVID-19. Repertoires were generated with immunoSEQ multiplex PCR, while TCRdb's copy carries only in-frame clones and drops some. The top ten hold roughly 30% of the sample, which has approximately 90,000 clones, approximately 80% seen once. The sequencing input was peripheral blood. The receptor source for this set is an elderly woman with active or convalescent COVID-19.

This clone appeared a single time. The chain is built from TRBV15 and TRBJ1-4, with a possible D match to TRBD1 (6 bases). The germline CDR1 and CDR2 sequences are LNHNV and YYDKDF (reference sequence). This CDR3 spans 18 amino acids. Trimming cost V 5 bases and J 0 bases, with 19 bases left between them. In DNA, the CDR3 is TGTGCCACCAGCTCCCACAGGGCGTTGGGGGCAACTAATGAAAAACTGTTTTTT. Residues: CATSSHRALGATNEKLFF. The entire variable domain, with the rest obtained from reference TRBV15 and TRBJ1-4, is as follows: DAMVIQNPRYQVTQFGKPVTLSCSQTLNHNVMYWYQQKSSQAPKLLFHYYDKDFNNEADTPDNFQSRRPNTSFCFLDIRSPGLGDTAMYLCATSSHRALGATNEKLFFGSGTQLSVL.

The rearrangement joins TRBV6-1 to TRBJ2-1; possibly TRBD2 for D (5 bases). The V end lost 1 base, the J end lost 13 bases, and 17 bases lay between the germline ends. Germline CDR1 is MNHNS and CDR2 is SASEGT. CDR3 length equals 14 residues. The CDR3 spells CASSEVEEAPLQFF. DNA for the CDR3: TGTGCCAGCAGTGAAGTGGAGGAAGCTCCACTCCAGTTCTTC.